The entry below gives a single T cell receptor (beta chain) sequence along with its context. The antigen is undetermined. The data are from a study of blood T cells in healthy people across ages. Then a second PCR, running about 7 to 11 cycles, was carried out with a sample-barcoded 5' primer and a J-beta primer mix. All samples gave at least 3 million CDR3-containing paired-end reads. TCRdb used MiXCR to reprocess the 5' RACE reads, holding one entry per CDR3 protein. Of 1 million to 1.2 million distinct CDR3 sequences in the sample, roughly two fifths are singletons; the top ten hold around 13%. The donors, all healthy, were Caucasians living in Russia, aged 6 to 90. CDR3 size: 15 residues. Between the trimmed V and J ends, which lost 0 bases and 7 bases, there was a span of 15 bases. CDR1 and CDR2 from the germline V gene are MNHEY and SVGAGI. General observations from the study: Donor CMV status was unknown, possibly confounding expanded clonotype changes.

Input material: blood. V and J are TRBV6-5 and TRBJ1-2; no definite D call. The TCR sequence derives from a man between 18 and 35 years old in good health. The CDR3 DNA reads as TGTGCCAGCAGTTACTCGAAGCAGGTACCGCCTGGCTACACCTTC. Translation gives CASSYSKQVPPGYTF.